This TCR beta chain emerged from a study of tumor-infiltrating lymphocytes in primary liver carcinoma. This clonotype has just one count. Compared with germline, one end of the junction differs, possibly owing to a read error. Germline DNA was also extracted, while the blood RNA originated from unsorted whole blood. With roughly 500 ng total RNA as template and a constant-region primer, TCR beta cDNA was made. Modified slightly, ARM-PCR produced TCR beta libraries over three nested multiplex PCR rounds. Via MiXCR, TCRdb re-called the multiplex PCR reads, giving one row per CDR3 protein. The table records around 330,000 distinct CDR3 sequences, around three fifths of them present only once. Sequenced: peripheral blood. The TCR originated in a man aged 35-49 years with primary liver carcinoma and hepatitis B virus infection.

The CDR3 DNA reads as TGTGCCAGCATATCACCGGGACGGCAAAACACTGAAGTTTTCTTT. This gives the protein CASISPGRQNTEVFF. The V and J genes are TRBV6-1 and TRBJ1-1, with D possibly being TRBD1 (5 bases). Germline-derived CDR1 and CDR2 are MNHNS and SASEGT. The CDR3 runs 15 residues.